Below, 22 T cell receptor beta chains from the same sample are listed, as sequenced in a study of blood T cell repertoires in COVID-19. The table came from immunoSEQ multiplex PCR; TCRdb's copy has only in-frame clones and leaves some out. This sample has 370,000 or so clones, with about 80% found just once. The specimen sequenced was peripheral blood. The origin of the receptors is a human donor with acute or convalescent COVID-19. The donor label of this sample is uncertain.

As to this clone: One end of the junction is discordant with germline, which a read error may explain. The chain combines TRBV7-9 with TRBJ2-3, with 7 bases aligning to TRBD2. The CDR3 is 14 residues long. The V gene's germline CDR1 is SEHNR and CDR2 FQNEAQ (reference sequence). The CDR3 DNA is TGTGCCAGCAACAGCGGCGGGAGCATAGATACGCAGTATTTT. This encodes CASNSGGSIDTQYF.

This sequence joins TRBV27 and TRBJ2-3; tentatively, D is TRBD1 (6 bases). The CDR3 totals 14 residues. Germline CDR1 and CDR2: MNHEY and SMNVEV (reference sequence). V dropped 4 bases and J dropped 9 bases, with 17 bases sitting between them. CDR3 nucleotides: TGTGCCAGCAGTTCCACGGGGACAAGAGGCACGCAGTATTTT. The encoded protein is CASSSTGTRGTQYF.

This chain connects TRBV28 to TRBJ1-2; 7 bases line up with TRBD1. The CDR3 length is 14 residues. CDR1 MDHEN and CDR2 SYDVKM come from the germline V gene. The V and J ends lost 4 bases and 5 bases, in that order; junction bases with no gene match: 7. This chain's CDR3 is CASSYRGRRYGYTF. The CDR3 DNA reads as TGTGCCAGCAGTTACAGGGGTAGAAGGTATGGCTACACCTTC.

This chain uses TRBV7-2 with TRBJ2-7; D might be TRBD2 (6 bases). Trimming left V 0 bases short and J 0 bases short, with 12 bases between. Germline CDR1 SGHTA, CDR2 FQGNSA. The CDR3 loop spans 16 amino acids. CDR3 protein: CASSLAGRRSSYEQYF. The CDR3 nucleotides are TGTGCCAGCAGCTTAGCGGGGAGGCGAAGCTCCTACGAGCAGTACTTC.

CDR3 sequence: CASSHGAGVPSYEQYF. DNA of the CDR3: TGTGCCAGCAGCCACGGAGCGGGAGTCCCCTCCTACGAGCAGTACTTC. This chain connects TRBV11-2 to TRBJ2-7; 8 bases map to TRBD2. The CDR3 totals 16 residues. After removal of 5 bases from V and 0 bases from J, the junction contained 9 bases not matched to a gene. From germline, CDR1 is SGHAT and CDR2 FQNNGV.

The V gene is TRBV2, the J gene TRBJ2-2; 7 bases match TRBD2. With V trimmed by 7 bases and J by 5 bases, 7 bases remained unmatched. Germline CDR1 SNHLY, CDR2 FYNNEI. The CDR3 totals 14 residues. CDR3 sequence (DNA): TGTGCCAGCATGGTTGAGCGGGGAACCGGGGAGCTGTTTTTT. Protein: CASMVERGTGELFF.

This clone was found once. CDR3 sequence: CASSGASGGNTQYF. The CDR3 DNA reads as TGCGCCAGCAGTGGTGCTAGCGGGGGGAATACGCAGTATTTT. J is TRBJ2-3 and V is TRBV10-2, with 11 nucleotides matching TRBD2. V lost 4 bases, J lost 7 bases, and 4 bases stayed unmatched. The CDR3 is 14 amino acids. Germline-derived CDR1 and CDR2 are WSHSY and SAAADI.

The gene calls are TRBV18 and TRBJ1-1, with TRBD1 identical over 7 bases. Looked up from germline, CDR1 is KGHSH and CDR2 is LQKENI. V lost 5 bases, J lost 6 bases, and 6 bases stayed unmatched. CDR3 length equals 13 residues. CDR3 amino acids: CASSEQGFSEAFF. CDR3 DNA sequence: TGTGCCAGCTCAGAACAGGGGTTTTCTGAAGCTTTCTTT.

This clone has only a few counts. The gene calls are TRBV11-2 and TRBJ1-1; a weak D match, TRBD1 (5 bases). The ends were cut back, 1 base at V and 4 bases at J, with 13 bases in the middle. Looked up from germline, CDR1 is SGHAT and CDR2 is FQNNGV. The CDR3 covers 15 residues. CDR3 residues: CASSLAGVRTTEAFF. The CDR3 DNA reads TGTGCCAGCAGCTTAGCGGGGGTTCGAACCACTGAAGCTTTCTTT. Full variable domain (outside the CDR3, taken from reference TRBV11-2 and TRBJ1-1): EAGVAQSPRYKIIEKRQSVAFWCNPISGHATLYWYQQILGQGPKLLIQFQNNGVVDDSQLPKDRFSAERLKGVDSTLKIQPAKLEDSAVYLCASSLAGVRTTEAFFGQGTRLTVV.

V gene TRBV29-1 combines with J gene TRBJ2-6; D may be TRBD1 (7 bases). Germline V gene lookup returns CDR1 SQVTM and CDR2 ANQGSEA. The V end lost 7 bases, the J end lost 0 bases, and 16 bases lay between the germline ends. The CDR3 sequence is 16 residues long. The CDR3 DNA follows: TGCAGCGCGCGGCGGGACAGCCACTCTGGGGCCAACGTCCTGACTTTC. Its translation: CSARRDSHSGANVLTF.

The genes are TRBV10-2 and TRBJ1-6; no reliable D call. The germline V gene has CDR1 WSHSY and CDR2 SAAADI. V was shortened by 0 bases and J by 8 bases, with 8 bases between the two germline ends. The CDR3 is 14 residues long. The CDR3 region is CASSESRPYSPLHF. CDR3 bases: TGCGCCAGCAGTGAGTCCAGGCCGTATTCACCCCTCCACTTT.

The rearrangement joins TRBV7-9 to TRBJ2-1; no firm D call. The CDR3 is 15 amino acids. Trimming cost V 5 bases and J 8 bases, with 19 bases left between them. Germline V gene lookup returns CDR1 SEHNR and CDR2 FQNEAQ (reference sequence). The CDR3 region has the DNA TGTGCCAGCAGCCCCCTGGGCCTCGCGCTCGATGAGCAGTTCTTC. It translates to CASSPLGLALDEQFF.

The gene calls are TRBV19 and TRBJ1-2; D is perhaps TRBD1 (6 bases). Germline V CDR1 and CDR2: LNHDA, SQIVND (reference sequence). Trimming took 6 bases from V and 4 from J, leaving 24 bases between them. This CDR3 comprises 17 residues. CDR3 residues: CASSDGGQLLRLYGYTF. The DNA of the CDR3 is TGTGCCAGTAGCGATGGAGGACAGCTTTTACGACTCTATGGCTACACCTTC.

V usage is TRBV27 and J usage is TRBJ1-1, with 7 bases identical to TRBD1. This CDR3 has 13 amino acids. Germline V gene sequence: CDR1 MNHEY, CDR2 SMNVEV (reference sequence). V lost 7 bases, J lost 6 bases, and 8 bases stayed unmatched. The CDR3 DNA is TGTGCCAGCATGCCAACAGGGACAGCTGAAGCTTTCTTT. This translates into CASMPTGTAEAFF.

The J gene is TRBJ1-1, the V gene TRBV18, with D perhaps matching TRBD1 (5 bases). Germline V gene sequence: CDR1 KGHSH, CDR2 LQKENI. The length of the CDR3 is 13 residues. V gave up 4 bases and J gave up 2 bases, with 8 bases separating them. CDR3 bases: TGTGCCAGCTCACAGGGGTCTAACACTGAAGCTTTCTTT. It is translated as CASSQGSNTEAFF.

This clone appeared a few times. The chain carries TRBV2 and TRBJ2-1, with 8 bases lining up with TRBD2. Germline CDR1 reads SNHLY; CDR2 reads FYNNEI. The CDR3 is made up of 16 amino acids. After removal of 2 bases from V and 4 bases from J, the junction contained 7 bases not matched to a gene. DNA of the CDR3: TGTGCCAGCAGTGAAACTTGGCTAGCGGGTTACAATGAGCAGTTCTTC. This encodes CASSETWLAGYNEQFF.

This clone was recorded many times. The chain has TRBV14 and TRBJ1-1; 9 bases are shared with TRBD1. The CDR3 runs to 12 residues. V was pared by 5 bases and J by 13 bases, with 8 bases of the junction left unmatched. From germline, CDR1 is SGHDN and CDR2 FVKESK. The CDR3 coding sequence is TGTGCCAGCAGCTACGTTGGGACAGGGTTTTTCTTT. It encodes CASSYVGTGFFF. The whole variable domain, filled in from reference TRBV14 and TRBJ1-1, reads EAGVTQFPSHSVIEKGQTVTLRCDPISGHDNLYWYRRVMGKEIKFLLHFVKESKQDESGMPNNRFLAERTGGTYSTLKVQPAELEDSGVYFCASSYVGTGFFFGQGTRLTVV.

The CDR3 nucleotides are TGTGCCAGCAGTTCCGGGACAGGCTATGGGGAAGCTTTCTTT. Protein: CASSSGTGYGEAFF. The chain is built from TRBV28 and TRBJ1-1; 8 bases match TRBD1. The V segment lost 4 bases and the J segment 8 bases; nucleotides outside the gene matches: 9. The CDR3 is 14 residues long. The V gene's germline CDR1 is MDHEN and CDR2 SYDVKM.

The chain links TRBV30 to TRBJ2-1; D perhaps matches TRBD1 (6 bases). The germline V gene encodes CDR1 GTSNPN and CDR2 SVGIG (reference sequence). V was cut by 5 bases and J by 5 bases, with 10 bases left in between. The CDR3 has 12 residues. The CDR3 sequence is CAWRRQDNEQFF. The CDR3 coding sequence is TGTGCCTGGCGTCGACAGGACAATGAGCAGTTCTTC.

The chain is built from TRBV6-5 and TRBJ1-6; D is uncertain. The CDR3 is 15 residues long. V was pared by 0 bases and J by 5 bases, with 8 bases between. Germline CDR1 and CDR2: MNHEY and SVGAGI. Written as DNA, the CDR3 is TGTGCCAGCAGTTACTCCAGGAGGCATAATTCACCCCTCCACTTT. Its translation is CASSYSRRHNSPLHF.

The chain joins TRBV10-3 to TRBJ2-7, with D possibly being TRBD2 (6 bases). Germline V gene data show CDR1 as ENHRY and CDR2 as SYGVKD. Trimming shortened V by 1 base and J by 2 bases, and 15 bases separated the two germline ends. CDR3 length: 16 amino acids. CDR3 DNA sequence: TGTGCCATCAGTGAGTATGGGGCAGGGAGGACCTACGAGCAGTACTTC. Its protein product is CAISEYGAGRTYEQYF.

J is TRBJ1-1 and V is TRBV21-1. TRBV21-1 is termed a pseudogene. The CDR3 is made up of 17 amino acids. CDR3 bases: TGTGCCAGCAGTAAAGGAGGAGGCACCCGACTGAACACTGAAGCTTTCTTT. This sequence encodes CASSKGGGTRLNTEAFF.